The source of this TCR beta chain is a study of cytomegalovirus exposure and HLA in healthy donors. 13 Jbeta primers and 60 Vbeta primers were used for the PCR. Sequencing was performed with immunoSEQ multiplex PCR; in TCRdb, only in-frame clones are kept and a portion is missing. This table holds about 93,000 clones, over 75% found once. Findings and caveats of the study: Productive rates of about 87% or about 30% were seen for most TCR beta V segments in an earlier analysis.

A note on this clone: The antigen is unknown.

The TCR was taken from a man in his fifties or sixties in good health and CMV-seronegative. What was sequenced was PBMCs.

The CDR3 DNA reads as TGTGCCAGCAGTGAAGCCGGGACAGGGATCTACGAGCAGTACTTC. It codes for CASSEAGTGIYEQYF. The chain employs TRBV6-1 and TRBJ2-7; 9 nucleotides agree with TRBD1. Germline V lookup: CDR1 MNHNS, CDR2 SASEGT. V shed 0 bases and J 3 bases; nucleotides not matched to a gene: 3. The CDR3 totals 15 residues.